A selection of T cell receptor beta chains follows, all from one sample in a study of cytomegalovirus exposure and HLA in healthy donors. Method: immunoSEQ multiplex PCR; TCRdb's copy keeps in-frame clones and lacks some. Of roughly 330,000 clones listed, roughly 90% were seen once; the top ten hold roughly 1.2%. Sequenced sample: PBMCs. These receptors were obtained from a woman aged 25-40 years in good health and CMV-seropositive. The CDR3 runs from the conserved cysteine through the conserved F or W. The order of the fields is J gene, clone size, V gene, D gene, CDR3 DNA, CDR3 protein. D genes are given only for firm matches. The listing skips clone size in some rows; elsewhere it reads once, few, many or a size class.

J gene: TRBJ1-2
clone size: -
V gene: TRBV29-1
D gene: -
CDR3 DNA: TGCAGCGTTCCAACAAGTTCTAACTATGGCTACACCTTC
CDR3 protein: CSVPTSSNYGYTF

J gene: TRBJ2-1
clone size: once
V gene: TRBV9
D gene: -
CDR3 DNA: TGTGCCAGCAGCCCGCGGGCGGGCCCCTCGGATGAGCAGTTCTTC
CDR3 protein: CASSPRAGPSDEQFF

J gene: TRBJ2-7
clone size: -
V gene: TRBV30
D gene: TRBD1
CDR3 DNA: TGTGCCTGGGTCCCTTCTACAGGGGATCGGCCCTACGAGCAGTACTTC
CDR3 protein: CAWVPSTGDRPYEQYF

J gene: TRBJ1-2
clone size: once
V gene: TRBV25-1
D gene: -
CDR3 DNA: TGTGCCAGCAGTGAGTTGGGAGTCCATGGCTACACCTTC
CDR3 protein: CASSELGVHGYTF

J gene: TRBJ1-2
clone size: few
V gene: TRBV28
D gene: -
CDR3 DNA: TGTGCCAGCAGTTCCCTGGGGGTATTTGGCTACACCTTC
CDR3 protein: CASSSLGVFGYTF

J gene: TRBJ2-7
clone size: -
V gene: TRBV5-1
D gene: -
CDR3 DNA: TGCGCCAGCAGCCCAGACATGTTGAGCTCCTACGAGCAGTACTTC
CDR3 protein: CASSPDMLSSYEQYF

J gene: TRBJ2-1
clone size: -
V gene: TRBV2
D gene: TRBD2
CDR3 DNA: TGTGCCAGCAGGGTATCCCTGGGACTAGCGAAAGGGAATGAGCAGTTCTTC
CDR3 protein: CASRVSLGLAKGNEQFF

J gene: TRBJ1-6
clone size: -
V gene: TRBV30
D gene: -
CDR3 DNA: TGTGCCTGGAGTTCAGGGGCCACAATTTCGGCCCTCCACTTT
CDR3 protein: CAWSSGATISALHF

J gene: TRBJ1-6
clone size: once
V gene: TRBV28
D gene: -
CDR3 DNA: TGTGCCAGCAGGGGGGATAACAGTCGGAATTCACCCCTCCACTTT
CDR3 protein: CASRGDNSRNSPLHF

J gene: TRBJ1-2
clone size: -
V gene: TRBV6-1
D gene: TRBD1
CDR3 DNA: TGTGCCAGCAGTGAAGCGGGACAGCCAACCTATGGCTACACCTTC
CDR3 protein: CASSEAGQPTYGYTF